Following are 22 T cell receptor beta chains from one sample sequenced in a study of cytomegalovirus exposure and HLA in healthy donors. PCR employed 60 Vbeta and 13 Jbeta primers. This table comes from immunoSEQ multiplex PCR, and its TCRdb copy is limited to in-frame clones, with some not included. Here the sample spans 150,000 to 200,000 clones, approximately 85% being singletons. Sample: PBMCs. These TCRs come from a woman aged 45-65 years in good health and CMV-seropositive.

This clone was observed once. This chain uses TRBV11-2 with TRBJ2-5, with 8 positions matching TRBD1. V lost 6 bases, J lost 2 bases, and 11 bases stayed unmatched. The germline CDR1 and CDR2 sequences are SGHAT and FQNNGV. The CDR3 extends over 16 amino acids. The CDR3 DNA reads as TGTGCCAGCAGATTTCAGGGGGCGCGAGCACAAGAGACCCAGTACTTC. Protein sequence: CASRFQGARAQETQYF.

The J gene is TRBJ1-2, the V gene TRBV18; a weak D match, TRBD1 (6 bases). V was trimmed by 3 bases and J by 1 base, leaving 9 bases between them. This CDR3 region has 14 residues. The germline V gene has CDR1 KGHSH and CDR2 LQKENI. The CDR3 here is CASSPTDSNYGYTF. CDR3 nucleotides: TGTGCCAGCTCACCTACGGACAGTAACTATGGCTACACCTTC.

The V gene is TRBV11-2, the J gene TRBJ1-1, with 10 bases aligning to TRBD1. Germline lookup yields CDR1 SGHAT and CDR2 FQNNGV. CDR3 length: 15 amino acids. The V gene end was trimmed by 4 bases and the J gene end by 11 bases; junction bases not matched to a gene: 13. CDR3 nucleotide sequence: TGTGCCAGCAGCTCAGGTTCGACAGGGGGCTCGGGGGCTTTCTTT. Translating gives CASSSGSTGGSGAFF. Full variable domain (outside the CDR3, taken from reference TRBV11-2 and TRBJ1-1): EAGVAQSPRYKIIEKRQSVAFWCNPISGHATLYWYQQILGQGPKLLIQFQNNGVVDDSQLPKDRFSAERLKGVDSTLKIQPAKLEDSAVYLCASSSGSTGGSGAFFGQGTRLTVV.

This chain uses TRBV28 with TRBJ2-3, with D unclear. V lost 4 bases and J lost 2, with 4 bases in between. This CDR3 region has 12 residues. Germline V CDR1 and CDR2: MDHEN, SYDVKM. The CDR3 region is CASSSFTDTQYF. Here the CDR3 DNA reads TGTGCCAGCAGTTCCTTCACAGATACGCAGTATTTT.

The chain employs TRBV10-1 and TRBJ2-3, with TRBD1 identical over 11 bases. V lost 6 bases to trimming and J lost 4 bases; unmatched junction nucleotides: 3. Germline assignment: CDR1 WNHNN and CDR2 SYGVQD (reference sequence). There are 14 residues in the CDR3. The CDR3 is CASRPGQGADTQYF. The CDR3 nucleotides read TGCGCCAGCAGGCCGGGACAGGGGGCAGATACGCAGTATTTT.

The gene calls are TRBV2 and TRBJ2-3; the match to TRBD1 covers 7 bases. CDR3 length: 11 residues. V was pared by 1 base and J by 14 bases, with 3 bases of the junction left unmatched. Germline-derived CDR1 and CDR2 are SNHLY and FYNNEI. In DNA form, the CDR3 reads TGTGCCAGCAGTGAAGGACAGGGCGGGTATTTT. This sequence encodes CASSEGQGGYF.

The chain employs TRBV10-2 and TRBJ1-1; 8 bases are shared with TRBD1. CDR1 and CDR2 (germline): WSHSY, SAAADI. The CDR3 sequence is 13 residues long. V lost 5 bases, J lost 1 base, and 0 bases stayed unmatched. The CDR3: CASSQGANTEAFF. For the CDR3, the DNA is TGCGCCAGCAGTCAGGGGGCGAACACTGAAGCTTTCTTT.

J is TRBJ2-5 and V is TRBV2; the match to TRBD1 covers 7 bases. This CDR3 has 16 amino acids. Germline trimming cut 0 bases from V and 3 bases from J; bases unmatched to any gene: 7. CDR1 is SNHLY, CDR2 FYNNEI, per germline. This chain's CDR3 is CASSEALQTGKETQYF. For the CDR3, the DNA is TGTGCCAGCAGTGAAGCGCTTCAGACAGGGAAAGAGACCCAGTACTTC.

The J gene is TRBJ1-2, the V gene TRBV30; D unclear. There are 10 residues in the CDR3. V lost 4 bases, J lost 13 bases, and 13 bases lay in between. Germline-derived CDR1 and CDR2 are GTSNPN and SVGIG (reference sequence). CDR3 nucleotide sequence: TGTGCCTGGATACGGCCCGGAGCCACCTTC. As protein: CAWIRPGATF.

The chain couples TRBV27 to TRBJ1-6, with D possibly TRBD1 on 6 matching bases. The CDR3 loop spans 15 amino acids. The V and J ends lost 6 bases and 9 bases respectively, with 18 bases between them. Per germline, CDR1 MNHEY and CDR2 SMNVEV (reference sequence). CDR3 coding DNA: TGTGCCAGCAGCCTAACAGGGTCCCCAGGTTCACCCCTCCACTTT. It yields the protein CASSLTGSPGSPLHF.

Points on this clone: At one end, the junction sequence differs from germline, possibly due to a read error. The V gene is TRBV7-9, the J gene TRBJ2-1; a possible D gene is TRBD2 (5 bases). Germline assignment: CDR1 SEHNR and CDR2 FQNEAQ (reference sequence). The CDR3 covers 15 residues. The CDR3 DNA follows: TGTTCCAGCAGCTTAGCTACTAGTTCTCACAATGAGCAGTTCTTC. It translates to CSSSLATSSHNEQFF.

Only a few counts were recorded for this clone. The chain couples TRBV6-6 to TRBJ2-1, with 13 positions matching TRBD2. The CDR3 extends over 15 amino acids. CDR1 is MNHNY and CDR2 is SVGAGI in the germline V gene (reference sequence). Unmatched junction bases numbered 4, after V lost 6 bases and J lost 5 bases. The DNA for the CDR3 is TGTGCCAGCAGCGGGACTAGCGGGATCCACAATGAGCAGTTCTTC. Translating gives CASSGTSGIHNEQFF.

The chain carries TRBV7-9 and TRBJ2-3; 8 nucleotides line up with TRBD1. Trimming cost V 3 bases and J 4 bases; bases outside gene matches: 3. There are 14 residues in the CDR3. Germline V gene sequence: CDR1 SEHNR, CDR2 FQNEAQ (reference sequence). CDR3 coding DNA: TGTGCCAGCAGCTTCAGGGGGCTGGCAGATACGCAGTATTTT. It yields the protein CASSFRGLADTQYF.

J is TRBJ2-3 and V is TRBV6-1, with D maybe TRBD2 (5 bases). Germline CDR1 is MNHNS and CDR2 is SASEGT. V lost 6 bases and J 1 base, leaving 8 bases between the germline ends. This CDR3 is built from 13 residues. The DNA for the CDR3 is TGTGCCAGCAGAAATAGCGGCACAGATACGCAGTATTTT. It specifies CASRNSGTDTQYF.

This sequence joins TRBV2 and TRBJ2-2, with D uncertain. The CDR3 extends over 15 amino acids. Germline CDR1 reads SNHLY; CDR2 reads FYNNEI. With 7 bases removed from V and 5 bases from J, the gap between germline ends came to 17 bases. In nucleotides, the CDR3 is TGTGCCAGCACCCGAAGTTTAGCAGCTACCGGGGAGCTGTTTTTT. Translation gives CASTRSLAATGELFF.

V and J are TRBV7-9 and TRBJ2-1; TRBD2 aligns across 11 bases. CDR3 length equals 16 residues. Trimming cost V 5 bases and J 6 bases; bases outside gene matches: 9. Germline CDR1 reads SEHNR; CDR2 reads FQNEAQ (reference sequence). CDR3 region: CASSTRLAGIFNEQFF. CDR3 sequence (DNA): TGTGCCAGCAGCACTCGACTAGCGGGAATCTTCAATGAGCAGTTCTTC.

The chain uses TRBV7-2 and TRBJ2-3; tentatively, D is TRBD2 (5 bases). The CDR3 contains 13 residues. The V end was cut by 3 bases, the J end by 4 bases, with 8 bases between. In germline, CDR1 is SGHTA, CDR2 FQGNSA. This chain's CDR3 is CASSFGVADTQYF. The CDR3 nucleotides read TGTGCCAGCAGCTTCGGGGTGGCAGATACGCAGTATTTT.

The V gene is TRBV27, the J gene TRBJ2-7, with D uncertain. This CDR3 has 13 residues. Germline CDR1 reads MNHEY; CDR2 reads SMNVEV (reference sequence). Trimming took 6 bases from V and 0 from J, leaving 9 bases between them. CDR3 amino acids: CASRTLSSYEQYF. The CDR3 DNA reads as TGTGCCAGCAGGACTCTGAGCTCCTACGAGCAGTACTTC.

This clone was seen only a few times. The chain is built from TRBV5-1 and TRBJ2-7; a weak D match, TRBD2 (6 bases). V lost 0 bases and J 6 bases, leaving 16 bases between the germline ends. Germline CDR1 is SGHRS and CDR2 is YFSETQ. The CDR3 totals 15 residues. CDR3 residues: CASSLASAGSGEQYF. The DNA for the CDR3 is TGCGCCAGCAGCTTGGCTTCTGCGGGATCGGGCGAGCAGTACTTC.

The genes are TRBV7-9 and TRBJ2-2; the match to TRBD1 covers 8 bases. The CDR3 contains 17 residues. Germline CDR1 and CDR2: SEHNR and FQNEAQ (reference sequence). V lost 4 bases to trimming and J lost 1 base; unmatched junction nucleotides: 8. The CDR3: CASSSLSGQGNTGELFF. The DNA of the CDR3 is TGTGCCAGCAGCTCTTTGAGCGGACAGGGGAACACCGGGGAGCTGTTTTTT.

Concerning this clone: The sample holds other DNA sequences that translate to the same CDR3. The J gene is TRBJ1-2, the V gene TRBV18, with TRBD1 as a possible D gene (5 bases). V shed 0 bases and J shed 4 bases, with 6 bases lying between them. This CDR3 has 13 residues. CDR1 and CDR2 from the germline V gene are KGHSH and LQKENI. CDR3: CASSPPQGYGYTF. For the CDR3, the DNA is TGTGCCAGCTCACCACCGCAGGGCTATGGCTACACCTTC.

This clone was recorded a few times. The chain combines TRBV5-1 with TRBJ1-1; TRBD1 matches at 7 bases. The junction had 2 bases not matched to a gene; V was cut back by 3 bases and J by 3 bases. The germline V gene encodes CDR1 SGHRS and CDR2 YFSETQ. The CDR3 loop spans 13 amino acids. The CDR3 loop is CASSYTGDTEAFF. For the CDR3, the DNA is TGCGCCAGCAGCTACACAGGGGACACTGAAGCTTTCTTT.